The rows below give T cell receptor beta chains drawn from one sample of a study of T cell responses to AZD1222 COVID-19 vaccine. The protocol was immunoSEQ multiplex PCR, while the TCRdb copy is restricted to in-frame clones and leaves out a portion. The sample consists of some 150,000 clones, 80% to 95% of them appearing once. Here the sequenced sample was peripheral blood, taken 28 days after the second AZD1222 dose. The receptor set was obtained from an adult who received the AZD1222 COVID-19 vaccine. Both conserved end residues are part of each CDR3. Fields, in order: D gene, J gene, clone size, V gene, CDR3 DNA, CDR3 protein. D genes are given only for firm matches. The size of a clone is reported for some rows only, either as once, few or many, or as a class for expanded clones.

.,TRBJ1-1,.,TRBV2,TGTGCCAGCATTGAAGAGATGAACACTGAAGCTTTCTTT,CASIEEMNTEAFF
.,TRBJ2-5,.,TRBV28,TGTGCCAGCGAATCGACGGGCAGCCAAGAGACCCAGTACTTC,CASESTGSQETQYF
TRBD1,TRBJ1-1,.,TRBV4-1,TGCGCCAGCAGCCAAGTCCGAAGGGGGCAGGACACTGAAGCTTTCTTT,CASSQVRRGQDTEAFF
.,TRBJ2-7,.,TRBV28,TGTGCCAGCAGCGGAACTCAGGGGGGGGTTCGAGGGATGGGCTACGAGCAGTACTTC,CASSGTQGGVRGMGYEQYF
TRBD2,TRBJ2-1,.,TRBV11-3,TGTGCCAGCAGTACTAATATAGCGGGAGGGAGCAATGAGCAGTTCTTC,CASSTNIAGGSNEQFF
.,TRBJ1-2,.,TRBV3-1/TRBV3-2,TGTGCCAGCTCCCTAGGCTATGGCTACACCTTC,CASSLGYGYTF
.,TRBJ1-5,.,TRBV6-5,TGTGCCAGCATTTGGACCGGGGATAGCAATCAGCCCCAGCATTTT,CASIWTGDSNQPQHF
TRBD1,TRBJ1-2,.,TRBV19,TGTGCCAGTAGTAGGAGGGGACAGGGTATTAACTATGGCTACACCTTC,CASSRRGQGINYGYTF
.,TRBJ1-4,.,TRBV5-6,TGTGCCAGCAGCTTGTACAGGTCCAATGAAAAACTGTTTTTT,CASSLYRSNEKLFF
.,TRBJ1-4,.,TRBV30,TGTGCCTGGAGTTCTGCCGGGGACTACAATGAAAAACTGTTTTTT,CAWSSAGDYNEKLFF
.,TRBJ1-2,.,TRBV6-1,TGTGCCAGCAGTGAGGCTGGGTGGGGTATGATGGACTTC,CASSEAGWGMMDF
.,TRBJ2-5,.,TRBV29-1,TGCAGCGTATCAGAAGAGACCCAGTACTTC,CSVSEETQYF
.,TRBJ1-3,.,TRBV7-8,TGTGCCAGCAGCTTAGATTTCAGTAGCTCTGGAAACACCATATATTTT,CASSLDFSSSGNTIYF
.,TRBJ1-1,.,TRBV18,TGTGCCAGCTCACCTATTATAGGGGACGCTGAAGCTTTCTTT,CASSPIIGDAEAFF
.,TRBJ1-6,.,TRBV28,TGTGCCAGCAGTTTCGGGACATCCTCCTATAATTCACCCCTCCACTTT,CASSFGTSSYNSPLHF
.,TRBJ1-1,.,TRBV28,TGTGCCAGCAGGAGGGGGAACACTGAAGCTTTCTTT,CASRRGNTEAFF
.,TRBJ1-5,.,TRBV5-6,TGTGCCAGCAGCCTACAGGGTAGCAATCAGCCCCAGCATTTT,CASSLQGSNQPQHF
TRBD1,TRBJ1-5,.,TRBV24-1,TGTGCCACCAGTGATGCGGGACAGGGGATACAGCCCCAGCATTTT,CATSDAGQGIQPQHF
TRBD2,TRBJ2-5,.,TRBV7-2,TGTGCCAGCAGTTCCGGACTAGCGGGAACTACCCAGTACTTC,CASSSGLAGTTQYF
.,TRBJ1-3,.,TRBV18,TGTGCCAGCTCGCCCGGACAGACCTCTGGAAACACCATATATTTT,CASSPGQTSGNTIYF
TRBD1,TRBJ1-2,.,TRBV5-6,TGTGCCAGCAGCATACAGGGGGCGGAGATGGTCTATGGCTACACCTTC,CASSIQGAEMVYGYTF
TRBD2,TRBJ2-7,.,TRBV6-5,TGTGCCAGCGGCCCGAGCGGGAGTCGACACGAGCAGTACTTC,CASGPSGSRHEQYF
.,TRBJ2-2,.,TRBV28,TGTGCCAGCAGTTTCCAGGGGACGAGTACCGGGGAGCTGTTTTTT,CASSFQGTSTGELFF
TRBD2,TRBJ2-5,.,TRBV28,TGTGCCAGCAGTTTTTCGGTAGCGGGGCCCGGCCAAGAGACCCAGTACTTC,CASSFSVAGPGQETQYF
.,TRBJ1-4,.,TRBV3-1/TRBV3-2,TGTGCCAGCAGCCAAGGGGGAGGACCCAGTAATGAAAAACTGTTTTTT,CASSQGGGPSNEKLFF
TRBD2,TRBJ2-1,.,TRBV19,TGTGCCAGTAGTATTCCAGCGGGAGCGAATGAGCAGTTCTTC,CASSIPAGANEQFF
TRBD1,TRBJ2-2,.,TRBV6-6,TGTGCCAGCCGACAGGGGGGCACCGGGGAGCTGTTTTTT,CASRQGGTGELFF
.,TRBJ2-1,.,TRBV7-9,TGTGCCAGCAGCGCGTCTAACACCTACAATGAGCAGTTCTTC,CASSASNTYNEQFF
TRBD2,TRBJ2-1,.,TRBV5-4,TGTGCCAGCAACCCTCTAGCGGGAGCAACCTACAATGAGCAGTTCTTC,CASNPLAGATYNEQFF
.,TRBJ1-1,.,TRBV6-5,TGTGCCAGCAGTCTCCTCGGCCAGGGAGACACTGAAGCTTTCTTT,CASSLLGQGDTEAFF
TRBD1,TRBJ2-2,once,TRBV5-1,TGCGCCAGCAGCTTGCAAGTGGCAGGGGGAACCACCGGGGAGCTGTTTTTT,CASSLQVAGGTTGELFF
.,TRBJ1-2,.,TRBV6-2/TRBV6-3,TGTGCCAGCAGTTACTCGATGGGGGATGGCTACACCTTC,CASSYSMGDGYTF
.,TRBJ1-2,few,TRBV5-6,TGTGCCAGCAGCCAGGGGCGTTCCCCTGGCTACACCTTC,CASSQGRSPGYTF
TRBD1,TRBJ1-2,.,TRBV5-1,TGCGCCAGCAGCTCCGCAGGACAGGGTGTCGACTATGGCTACACCTTC,CASSSAGQGVDYGYTF
TRBD2,TRBJ2-6,.,TRBV6-5,TGTGCCAGCCGGGGGGTTACTGGGGCCAACGTCCTGACTTTC,CASRGVTGANVLTF
.,TRBJ2-2,.,TRBV5-4,TGTGCCAGCACCCTTGGAGGTCGGGCCACCGGGGAGCTGTTTTTT,CASTLGGRATGELFF
.,TRBJ2-5,.,TRBV7-6,TGTGCCATGAAGAGGGGATTCGCGAAGACCCAGTACTTC,CAMKRGFAKTQYF
.,TRBJ1-1,.,TRBV7-3,TGTGCCAGCGGAACGATACAGGGTTCTGAAGCTTTCTTT,CASGTIQGSEAFF
TRBD1,TRBJ1-1,.,TRBV3-1/TRBV3-2,TGTGCCAGCAGCCAGGGGACAGGGATGGGGAACACTGAAGCTTTCTTT,CASSQGTGMGNTEAFF
TRBD1,TRBJ1-2,.,TRBV12-3/TRBV12-4,TGTGCCAGCGCTGCAGGGGGTAACTATGGCTACACCTTC,CASAAGGNYGYTF
.,TRBJ2-1,.,TRBV14,TGTGCCAGCAGCCAAGATCGGCAGCTGTGGGAGCAGTTCTTC,CASSQDRQLWEQFF
.,TRBJ2-7,.,TRBV30,TGTGCCTGGAGAGGACTATCCTACGAGCAGTACTTC,CAWRGLSYEQYF
.,TRBJ1-1,.,TRBV27,TGTGCCAGCAGTCGGCAGCCGAACACTGAAGCTTTCTTT,CASSRQPNTEAFF
TRBD2,TRBJ2-3,.,TRBV19,TGTGCCAGTAGTCCCGTTGGCTGGACTAGCGGGAGCACAGATACGCAGTATTTT,CASSPVGWTSGSTDTQYF
TRBD2,TRBJ2-3,.,TRBV9,TGTGCCAGCAGCGCCACGTTAGCGGGAGGGCCCACAGATACGCAGTATTTT,CASSATLAGGPTDTQYF
.,TRBJ1-1,.,TRBV27,TGTGCCAGCAGTTTACAGGGCAAGAACACTGAAGCTTTCTTT,CASSLQGKNTEAFF
.,TRBJ1-1,.,TRBV19,TGTGCCAGTAGTTCCCCCGCGGCTTCACTCACTGAAGCTTTCTTT,CASSSPAASLTEAFF
.,TRBJ2-2,.,TRBV27,TGTGCCAGCAGTTGGGTAGCAAGGGGGGAGCTGTTTTTT,CASSWVARGELFF
TRBD1,TRBJ2-5,.,TRBV30,TGTGCCTGGAGTGTACCCGACAGGGGTGGGTGGACCCAGTACTTC,CAWSVPDRGGWTQYF
.,TRBJ1-6,.,TRBV19,TGTGCCAGTAGTGCGCCGGGACGGGCGGATTCACCCCTCCACTTT,CASSAPGRADSPLHF
.,TRBJ2-3,once,TRBV9,TGTGCCAGCAGCGTAGGTGAGATAGATACGCAGTATTTT,CASSVGEIDTQYF
TRBD1,TRBJ1-1,.,TRBV3-1/TRBV3-2,TGTGCCAGCAGCCAGCAGGACAGGGAGTATACTGAAGCTTTCTTT,CASSQQDREYTEAFF
.,TRBJ2-2,.,TRBV11-1,TGTGCCAGCAGCTTAGGGGTGTGGGCCGGGGAGCTGTTTTTT,CASSLGVWAGELFF
TRBD1,TRBJ1-1,.,TRBV28,TGTGCCAGCAGTCCACAGGGGTCAGGGTACACTGAAGCTTTCTTT,CASSPQGSGYTEAFF
.,TRBJ1-2,.,TRBV21-1,TGTGCCAGCAGCGGCCGGGACCCCGCCTACCTCTATGGCTACACCTTC,CASSGRDPAYLYGYTF
.,TRBJ2-5,.,TRBV5-8,TGTGCCAGCAGCTTGCTGTCCGGGTTTGAGACCCAGTACTTC,CASSLLSGFETQYF
.,TRBJ1-3,.,TRBV29-1,TGCAGCGTTGAAGATCCCAATGGCCCCTCTGGAAACACCATATATTTT,CSVEDPNGPSGNTIYF
TRBD1,TRBJ1-2,.,TRBV5-1,TGCGCCAGCAGCGACGTACAGGGGGCCAGCTATGGCTACACCTTC,CASSDVQGASYGYTF
.,TRBJ2-3,.,TRBV5-4,TGTGCCAGCAGCTTGAAGGCGGGAACTCGCACAGATACGCAGTATTTT,CASSLKAGTRTDTQYF
.,TRBJ2-1,.,TRBV15,TGTGCCACCAGCAGAGGATACAAGTATGAGCAGTTCTTC,CATSRGYKYEQFF